The 29 T cell receptor beta chains below all came from one sample that was sequenced in a study of blood T cell repertoires in COVID-19. TCRdb's copy holds only in-frame clones and misses some; the assay was immunoSEQ multiplex PCR. The sample holds approximately 200,000 clones, around 90% seen once. The sample taken for sequencing was PBMCs or T cells enriched from blood (not recorded which). These TCRs come from a man aged 18 to 30 with acute COVID-19.

As for this clone: The sample has other DNA sequences that encode this CDR3 too. The V and J genes are TRBV28 and TRBJ1-5; D is ambiguous. V lost 7 bases and J lost 2, with 6 bases in between. The CDR3 is made up of 12 amino acids. Germline loops: CDR1 MDHEN, CDR2 SYDVKM. The CDR3: CASTQGNQPQHF. The DNA of the CDR3 is TGTGCCAGCACCCAGGGCAATCAGCCCCAGCATTTT. The variable domain in full, with the rest retrieved from reference TRBV28 and TRBJ1-5, is DVKVTQSSRYLVKRTGEKVFLECVQDMDHENMFWYRQDPGLGLRLIYFSYDVKMKEKGDIPEGYSVSREKKERFSLILESASTNQTSMYLCASTQGNQPQHFGDGTRLSIL.

In nucleotides, the CDR3 is TGTGCCAGCAGCTTCCGGGACAATGCCTATGGCTACACCTTC. Its translation: CASSFRDNAYGYTF. J is TRBJ1-2 and V is TRBV7-9; a possible D gene is TRBD1 (6 bases). This CDR3 spans 14 amino acids. The germline V gene has CDR1 SEHNR and CDR2 FQNEAQ (reference sequence). Trimming shortened V by 3 bases and J by 4 bases, and 12 bases separated the two germline ends.

The chain uses TRBV19 and TRBJ2-1; 7 nucleotides agree with TRBD1. With 7 bases clipped from V and 8 bases from J, the junction kept 8 bases outside the gene matches. The germline V gene has CDR1 LNHDA and CDR2 SQIVND (reference sequence). The CDR3 runs to 13 residues. CDR3: CASNRDREHEQFF. The CDR3 nucleotides are TGTGCCAGTAATCGAGACAGGGAGCATGAGCAGTTCTTC.

J is TRBJ2-5 and V is TRBV10-3, with 14 bases that match TRBD2. Germline V gene sequence: CDR1 ENHRY, CDR2 SYGVKD. This CDR3 contains 17 residues. The J segment lost 1 base and the V segment lost 2 bases, leaving 3 bases of the junction unmatched. CDR3 sequence: CAISEPTSGRGQETQYF. The CDR3, as DNA: TGTGCCATCAGTGAGCCGACTAGCGGGAGGGGCCAAGAGACCCAGTACTTC.

In this sample, this clone turned up once. V gene TRBV11-3 combines with J gene TRBJ1-2; tentative D call: TRBD1 (6 bases). The CDR3 spans 14 residues. CDR1 and CDR2 from the germline V gene are SGHNT and YENEEA. Trimming removed 6 bases at V and 3 bases at J, with 14 bases between. CDR3 DNA sequence: TGTGCCAGCAGTAAGGGGGAAGATGACTATGGCTACACCTTC. This gives the protein CASSKGEDDYGYTF.

The gene calls are TRBV27 and TRBJ2-3; D is perhaps TRBD1 (5 bases). Germline V gene sequence: CDR1 MNHEY, CDR2 SMNVEV (reference sequence). The V gene lost 6 bases and the J gene lost 6 bases, with 13 bases spanning the gap. This CDR3 comprises 13 residues. The CDR3 protein is CASRTTQGDTQYF. The CDR3 DNA reads TGTGCCAGCAGAACTACCCAGGGCGATACGCAGTATTTT.

The chain has TRBV7-9 and TRBJ2-1; D might be TRBD2 (6 bases). This CDR3 comprises 14 residues. V lost 4 bases to trimming and J lost 0 bases, with 7 bases between them. From germline, CDR1 is SEHNR and CDR2 FQNEAQ (reference sequence). CDR3 amino acids: CASSSDYSYNEQFF. CDR3 nucleotide sequence: TGTGCCAGCAGCTCGGACTACTCCTACAATGAGCAGTTCTTC.

The chain has TRBV7-6 and TRBJ1-5; D might be TRBD1 (5 bases). The CDR3 is made up of 15 amino acids. The V and J ends lost 7 bases and 1 base respectively, with 14 bases between them. Germline lookup yields CDR1 SGHVS and CDR2 FNYEAQ. The chain's CDR3 is CASKLREGSNQPQHF. The DNA for the CDR3 is TGTGCCAGCAAACTTAGGGAGGGGAGCAATCAGCCCCAGCATTTT.

The rearrangement links TRBV9 to TRBJ1-5; maybe TRBD1 (6 bases). The CDR3 spans 18 residues. V dropped 1 base and J dropped 1 base, with 18 bases sitting between them. The germline gives CDR1 SGDLS, CDR2 YYNGEE. The CDR3 is CASSVKGSGARSNQPQHF. The CDR3 DNA follows: TGTGCCAGCAGCGTAAAAGGCTCAGGGGCGCGAAGCAATCAGCCCCAGCATTTT.

J is TRBJ1-2 and V is TRBV10-2; D is undetermined. The ends were cut back, 3 bases at V and 9 bases at J, with 26 bases in the middle. Germline CDR1 is WSHSY and CDR2 is SAAADI. The CDR3 runs to 17 residues. CDR3 region: CASSDSDPTYPRVSYTF. The CDR3 bases are TGCGCCAGCAGTGACTCAGACCCCACTTACCCCCGGGTGAGCTACACCTTC.

The chain recombines TRBV2 with TRBJ2-5; a weak D match, TRBD2 (5 bases). The V and J ends lost 2 bases and 2 bases respectively, with 15 bases between them. This CDR3 has 16 residues. Germline V lookup: CDR1 SNHLY, CDR2 FYNNEI. The CDR3 loop reads CASSELVGALQETQYF. CDR3 sequence (DNA): TGTGCCAGCAGTGAACTGGTGGGAGCTTTGCAAGAGACCCAGTACTTC.

V gene TRBV7-9 combines with J gene TRBJ2-7; the D gene is possibly TRBD2 (7 bases). The CDR3 has 11 residues. Between the trimmed V and J ends, which lost 7 bases and 12 bases, there was a span of 16 bases. From germline, CDR1 is SEHNR and CDR2 FQNEAQ (reference sequence). CDR3 coding DNA: TGTGCCAGCACCAAGGGGGAGGGTCGGTACTTC. Translated: CASTKGEGRYF.

V and J are TRBV13 and TRBJ2-7, with TRBD1 matching over 7 bases. V shed 6 bases, J shed 5 bases, and the junction held 4 bases outside the gene matches. The germline CDR1 and CDR2 sequences are PRHDT and FYEKMQ (reference sequence). CDR3 length: 12 amino acids. CDR3 region: CASSRGGHEQYF. The DNA for the CDR3 is TGTGCCAGCAGTCGAGGGGGCCACGAGCAGTACTTC.

Of note for this clone: An end of the junction differs from the germline gene, which may be a read error. The chain combines TRBV5-6 with TRBJ2-7; 8 bases agree with TRBD1. Per the germline V gene, CDR1 is SGHDT and CDR2 is YYEEEE. The CDR3 is 13 amino acids. The CDR3 DNA reads TGTGCCAGCAGCTTGTCGGTTGCGGGGACAGGAAACTTC. This codes for CASSLSVAGTGNF. Filled out from reference TRBV5-6 and TRBJ2-7, the complete variable domain reads DAGVTQSPTHLIKTRGQQVTLRCSPKSGHDTVSWYQQALGQGPQFIFQYYEEEERQRGNFPDRFSGHQFPNYSSELNVNALLLGDSALYLCASSLSVAGTGNFGPGTRLTVT.

The rearrangement links TRBV11-1 to TRBJ2-1; D perhaps matches TRBD1 (5 bases). The length of the CDR3 is 16 residues. Trimming took 5 bases from V and 0 from J, leaving 14 bases between them. Germline V gene sequence: CDR1 SGHAT, CDR2 FQDESV (reference sequence). The CDR3 DNA follows: TGTGCCAGCAGCGGAAAACAGGAGAGCTCCTACAATGAGCAGTTCTTC. It yields the protein CASSGKQESSYNEQFF.

The chain carries TRBV18 and TRBJ1-1, with 8 bases identical to TRBD1. The CDR3 contains 15 residues. The ends lost 3 bases at V and 6 bases at J; junction bases unmatched: 9. Germline V gives CDR1 KGHSH, CDR2 LQKENI. CDR3 DNA sequence: TGTGCCAGCTCACCCGGACAGGGTTTGCGGCCTGAAGCTTTCTTT. It codes for CASSPGQGLRPEAFF.

J is TRBJ2-3 and V is TRBV19; maybe TRBD2 (5 bases). V lost 5 bases, J lost 2 bases, and 5 bases lay in between. CDR3 length: 12 residues. From germline, CDR1 is LNHDA and CDR2 SQIVND (reference sequence). The CDR3 reads CASSRDTDTQYF. As DNA, the CDR3 is TGTGCCAGTAGTCGGGACACAGATACGCAGTATTTT.

The V gene is TRBV27, the J gene TRBJ1-4, with 8 bases identical to TRBD1. The CDR3 is made up of 12 amino acids. V shed 6 bases and J 12 bases; nucleotides not matched to a gene: 6. Germline lookup yields CDR1 MNHEY and CDR2 SMNVEV (reference sequence). This chain's CDR3 is CASRSGQGELFF. Written as DNA, the CDR3 is TGTGCCAGCAGATCCGGACAGGGCGAACTGTTTTTT.

The chain employs TRBV5-4 and TRBJ1-2; 9 nucleotides line up with TRBD1. Trimming took 4 bases from V and 4 from J; bases not matched to a gene: 11. Germline assignment: CDR1 SGHNT and CDR2 YYREEE (reference sequence). The CDR3 is 16 amino acids. The CDR3 protein is CASSREQGAIGYGYTF. In nucleotides, the CDR3 is TGTGCCAGCAGCCGAGAACAGGGGGCAATTGGCTATGGCTACACCTTC.

This chain's CDR3 is CASTRLMETGGDSGANVLTF. CDR3 DNA sequence: TGTGCCAGCACCCGACTCATGGAAACGGGGGGGGACTCTGGGGCCAACGTCCTGACTTTC. This rearrangement joins TRBV27 to TRBJ2-6, with 8 bases matching TRBD2. Germline V gene sequence: CDR1 MNHEY, CDR2 SMNVEV (reference sequence). There are 20 residues in the CDR3. The V segment lost 7 bases and the J segment 0 bases; nucleotides outside the gene matches: 17.

The V gene is TRBV11-2, the J gene TRBJ1-2; 8 nucleotides agree with TRBD1. The germline gives CDR1 SGHAT, CDR2 FQNNGV. The CDR3 covers 17 residues. V lost 0 bases and J lost 4; bases outside the gene matches: 10. For the CDR3, the DNA is TGTGCCAGCAGCTTAGATTGGTCAGGGGGCTGGGGCTATGGCTACACCTTC. It encodes CASSLDWSGGWGYGYTF.

This clone was found a few times. This chain connects TRBV4-3 to TRBJ1-6, with no clear D. CDR3 length: 16 residues. Trimming stripped 2 bases from V and 7 bases from J, with 15 bases between. CDR1 LGHNA and CDR2 YSLEER come from the germline V gene. This chain's CDR3 is CASSQSPEGRNSPLHF. The CDR3 bases are TGCGCCAGCAGCCAATCGCCAGAGGGTAGGAATTCACCCCTCCACTTT.

The J gene is TRBJ1-3, the V gene TRBV11-2; no reliable D call. The V gene's germline CDR1 is SGHAT and CDR2 FQNNGV. This CDR3 contains 15 residues. V was clipped by 1 base and J by 0 bases, with 7 bases between them. CDR3 sequence (DNA): TGTGCCAGCAGCTTAGCACAGATCTCTGGAAACACCATATATTTT. Protein sequence: CASSLAQISGNTIYF.

The rearrangement uses TRBV6-2 or TRBV6-3 and TRBJ2-3, with 8 positions matching TRBD1. This CDR3 region has 17 residues. The trim removed 2 bases at V and 2 bases at J, leaving 9 bases unmatched. Germline V lookup: CDR1 MNHEY, CDR2 SVGEGT. Written as DNA, the CDR3 is TGTGCCAGCAGTTACCCCCGGGACAGGTTCCTCACAGATACGCAGTATTTT. It is translated as CASSYPRDRFLTDTQYF.

This clone appeared a single time. The chain is built from TRBV19 and TRBJ2-7, with D maybe TRBD2 (5 bases). Germline CDR1 is LNHDA and CDR2 is SQIVND (reference sequence). CDR3 size: 17 residues. V dropped 4 bases and J dropped 2 bases, with 21 bases sitting between them. The CDR3 loop reads CASSREWHSLNAYEQYF. The CDR3 nucleotides read TGTGCCAGTAGTAGGGAGTGGCACTCCCTTAACGCCTACGAGCAGTACTTC.

The chain links TRBV7-9 to TRBJ2-3; maybe TRBD2 (5 bases). The germline V gene encodes CDR1 SEHNR and CDR2 FQNEAQ (reference sequence). The ends were cut back, 2 bases at V and 6 bases at J, with 12 bases in the middle. This CDR3 region has 14 residues. The CDR3 spells CASSLTEEVDTQYF. The CDR3 nucleotides are TGTGCCAGCAGCTTAACCGAGGAGGTCGATACGCAGTATTTT.

V usage is TRBV5-1 and J usage is TRBJ1-2; D gene uncertain. This CDR3 comprises 14 residues. Germline V gene data show CDR1 as SGHRS and CDR2 as YFSETQ. Trimming cost V 0 bases and J 4 bases, with 10 bases left between them. The CDR3 is CASSLGGIRYGYTF. The DNA of the CDR3 is TGCGCCAGCAGCTTGGGAGGGATCCGCTATGGCTACACCTTC.

The genes are TRBV6-5 and TRBJ2-3; 9 bases line up with TRBD1. V was clipped by 4 bases and J by 6 bases; unmatched bases: 8. This CDR3 comprises 15 residues. CDR1 is MNHEY, CDR2 SVGAGI, per germline. Here the CDR3 reads CASSSPGTGRDTQYF. The DNA for the CDR3 is TGTGCCAGCAGTTCTCCCGGGACAGGGAGGGATACGCAGTATTTT.

This chain links TRBV30 with TRBJ1-1; 7 bases align to TRBD1. Germline assignment: CDR1 GTSNPN and CDR2 SVGIG (reference sequence). Unmatched junction bases numbered 15, after V lost 4 bases and J lost 4 bases. The CDR3 has 16 residues. The CDR3 region is CAWTIRGRGDSTEAFF. The CDR3 nucleotides read TGTGCCTGGACCATACGGGGGCGCGGGGACAGCACTGAAGCTTTCTTT.